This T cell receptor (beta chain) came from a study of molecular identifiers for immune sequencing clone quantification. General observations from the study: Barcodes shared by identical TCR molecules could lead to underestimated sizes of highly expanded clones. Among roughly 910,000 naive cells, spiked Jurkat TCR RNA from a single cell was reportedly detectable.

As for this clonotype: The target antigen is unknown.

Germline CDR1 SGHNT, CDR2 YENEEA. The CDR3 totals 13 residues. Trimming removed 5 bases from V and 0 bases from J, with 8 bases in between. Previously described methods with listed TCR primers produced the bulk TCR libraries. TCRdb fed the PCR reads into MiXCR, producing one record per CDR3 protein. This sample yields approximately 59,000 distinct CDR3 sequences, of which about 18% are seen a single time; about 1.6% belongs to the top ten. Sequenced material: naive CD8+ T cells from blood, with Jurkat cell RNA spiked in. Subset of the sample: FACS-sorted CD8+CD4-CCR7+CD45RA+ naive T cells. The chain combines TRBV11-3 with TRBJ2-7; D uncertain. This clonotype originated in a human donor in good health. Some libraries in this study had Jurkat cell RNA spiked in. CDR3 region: CASSLRSSYEQYF. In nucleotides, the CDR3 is TGTGCCAGCAGCCTGAGGAGCTCCTACGAGCAGTACTTC.